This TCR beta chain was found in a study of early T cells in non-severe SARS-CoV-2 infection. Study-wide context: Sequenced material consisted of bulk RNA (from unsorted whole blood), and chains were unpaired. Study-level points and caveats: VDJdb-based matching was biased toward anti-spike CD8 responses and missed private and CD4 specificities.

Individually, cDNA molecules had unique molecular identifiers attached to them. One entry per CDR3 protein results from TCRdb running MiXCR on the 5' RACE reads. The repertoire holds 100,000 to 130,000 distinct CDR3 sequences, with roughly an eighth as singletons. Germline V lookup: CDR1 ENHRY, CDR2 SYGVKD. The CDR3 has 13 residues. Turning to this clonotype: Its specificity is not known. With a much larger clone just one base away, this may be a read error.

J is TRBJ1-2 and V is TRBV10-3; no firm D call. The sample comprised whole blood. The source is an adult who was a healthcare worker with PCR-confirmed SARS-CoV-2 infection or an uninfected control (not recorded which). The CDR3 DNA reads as TGTGCCATCAGTGGGCAGACTAACTATAGCTACACCTTC. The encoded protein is CAISGQTNYSYTF.